This paragraph covers one T cell receptor (beta chain) sequence. The data are from a study of blood T cell repertoires in COVID-19. As for the study in general: T cells, B-cell-depleted T cells, or PBMCs provided the cDNA or gDNA that served as material.

The authors' processing: By means of reference gene primer amplification, nucleated cell counts were estimated. TCRdb keeps only in-frame clones here, not all; method: immunoSEQ multiplex PCR. For V, J and clone size, that table is used; D and trimming come from the DNA. The top ten clones hold about 2.2% of a sample with 200,000 or so clones, 85% to 90% of them seen once. The V and J ends lost 8 bases and 0 bases respectively, with 8 bases between them. The germline CDR1 and CDR2 sequences are SNHLY and FYNNEI. CDR3 length equals 13 residues. Source material: peripheral blood. The chain employs TRBV2 and TRBJ2-1, with D possibly matching TRBD1 (6 bases). The sequence was obtained from a woman aged 50 to 60 with acute or convalescent COVID-19. CDR3 nucleotides: TGTGCCAGCGGACAGACCTCCTACAATGAGCAGTTCTTC. This sequence encodes CASGQTSYNEQFF.